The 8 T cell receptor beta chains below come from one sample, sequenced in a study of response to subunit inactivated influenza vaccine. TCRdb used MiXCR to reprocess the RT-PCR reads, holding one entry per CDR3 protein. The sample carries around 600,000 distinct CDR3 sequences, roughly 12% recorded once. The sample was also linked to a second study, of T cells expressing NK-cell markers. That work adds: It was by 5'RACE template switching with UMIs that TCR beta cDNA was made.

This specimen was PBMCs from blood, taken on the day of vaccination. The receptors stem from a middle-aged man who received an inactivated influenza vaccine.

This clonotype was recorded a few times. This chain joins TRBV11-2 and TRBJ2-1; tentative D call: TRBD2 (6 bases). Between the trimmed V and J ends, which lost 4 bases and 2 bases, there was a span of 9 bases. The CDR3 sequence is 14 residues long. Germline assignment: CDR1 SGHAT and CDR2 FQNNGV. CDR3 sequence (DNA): TGTGCCAGCAGCTCGGGAGTGACCTACAATGAGCAGTTCTTC. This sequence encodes CASSSGVTYNEQFF.

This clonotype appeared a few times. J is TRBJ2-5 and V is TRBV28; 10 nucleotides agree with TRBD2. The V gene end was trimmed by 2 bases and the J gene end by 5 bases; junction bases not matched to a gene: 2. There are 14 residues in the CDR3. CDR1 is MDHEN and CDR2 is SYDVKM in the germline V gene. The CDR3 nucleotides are TGTGCCAGCAGTTTAGCACTAGCGGGGGAGACCCAGTACTTC. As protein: CASSLALAGETQYF.

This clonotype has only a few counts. The CDR3: CAPFWDEQYF. The CDR3 DNA sequence: TGTGCCCCCTTTTGGGACGAGCAGTACTTC. The V and J genes are TRBV6-2 or TRBV6-3 and TRBJ2-7; no reliable D call. V lost 11 bases to trimming and J lost 5 bases, with 10 bases between them. Germline CDR1 MNHEY, CDR2 SVGEGT. The CDR3 runs 10 residues.

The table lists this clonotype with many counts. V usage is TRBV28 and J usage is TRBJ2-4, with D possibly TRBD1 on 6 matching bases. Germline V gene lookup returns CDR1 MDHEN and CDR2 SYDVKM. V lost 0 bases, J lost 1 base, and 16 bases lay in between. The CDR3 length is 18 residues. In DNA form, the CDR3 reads TGTGCCAGCAGTTTATGGTCGGACAGCCCCGGGGCCAAAAACATTCAGTACTTC. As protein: CASSLWSDSPGAKNIQYF.

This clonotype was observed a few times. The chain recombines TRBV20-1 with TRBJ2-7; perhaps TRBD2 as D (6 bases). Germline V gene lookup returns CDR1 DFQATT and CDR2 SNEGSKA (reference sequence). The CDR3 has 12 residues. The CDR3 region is CSVSGTLDEQYF. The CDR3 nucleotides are TGCAGCGTTAGCGGAACTCTGGACGAGCAGTACTTC.

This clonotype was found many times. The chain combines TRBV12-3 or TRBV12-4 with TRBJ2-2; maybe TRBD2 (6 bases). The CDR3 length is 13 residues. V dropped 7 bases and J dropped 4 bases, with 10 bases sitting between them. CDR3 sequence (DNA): TGTGCCAGCAAAGATAGCGGCACCGGGGAGCTGTTTTTT. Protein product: CASKDSGTGELFF.

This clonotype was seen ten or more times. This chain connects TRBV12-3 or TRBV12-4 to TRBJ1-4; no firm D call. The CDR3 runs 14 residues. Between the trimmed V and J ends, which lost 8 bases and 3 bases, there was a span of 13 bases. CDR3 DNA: TGTGCCAGCGTCTACGCAGGACCTAATGAAAAACTGTTTTTT. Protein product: CASVYAGPNEKLFF.

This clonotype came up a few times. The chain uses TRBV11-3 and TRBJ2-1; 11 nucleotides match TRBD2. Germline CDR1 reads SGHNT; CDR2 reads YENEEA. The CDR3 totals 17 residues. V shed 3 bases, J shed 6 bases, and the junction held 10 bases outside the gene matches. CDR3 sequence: CASSLTSGTLFGNEQFF. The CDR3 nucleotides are TGTGCCAGCAGCTTGACTAGCGGGACCCTTTTCGGCAATGAGCAGTTCTTC.